This T cell receptor beta chain was captured in a study of response to subunit inactivated influenza vaccine. This CDR3 is built from 14 residues. Germline CDR1 and CDR2: SSHAT and FNYEAQ (reference sequence). Trimming shortened V by 5 bases and J by 2 bases, and 7 bases separated the two germline ends. The table lists this clonotype with a few counts. TCRdb recomputed calls from the RT-PCR reads with MiXCR, one row per CDR3 protein. Of roughly 170,000 distinct CDR3 sequences detected, 9.2% appear once; the ten largest clones hold about a tenth. The sequenced sample was non-naive T cells sorted from PBMCs, obtained on the day of vaccination. J is TRBJ2-6 and V is TRBV7-7; no clear D gene. This TCR was sampled from a man aged 50 to 60 who received an inactivated influenza vaccine. The CDR3 nucleotides are TGTGCCAGCAGCCCTAGTACTGGGGCCAACGTCCTGACTTTC. It yields the protein CASSPSTGANVLTF.